The 32 T cell receptor beta chains below were found in one sample sequenced in a study of CD8+ T cells in alopecia areata. Extracted RNA was reverse transcribed, and the resulting cDNA served as sequencing template. Assay: immunoSEQ multiplex PCR; the TCRdb copy retains only in-frame clones and omits some. Of 60,000 to 85,000 clones listed, about 71% are singletons. Documented treatment: oral pan-JAK inhibitor, 5-10 mg twice daily. The sample was CD8+ T cells sorted from blood, taken at week 24, from a patient treated with tofacitinib. The receptor source for this set is a human donor with alopecia areata.

The chain combines TRBV4-1 with TRBJ2-2; tentatively, D is TRBD2 (5 bases). Looked up from germline, CDR1 is MGHRA and CDR2 is YSYEKL. This CDR3 comprises 15 residues. V dropped 4 bases and J dropped 4 bases, with 13 bases sitting between them. This CDR3 is CASSRGSEGTGELFF. The CDR3 nucleotides read TGCGCCAGCAGCCGGGGTAGCGAGGGCACCGGGGAGCTGTTTTTT.

The genes are TRBV5-1 and TRBJ2-2, with 7 bases fitting TRBD1. CDR1 is SGHRS, CDR2 YFSETQ, per germline. The CDR3 totals 14 residues. The trim removed 7 bases at V and 6 bases at J, leaving 9 bases unmatched. CDR3 residues: CASGTGVQSGELFF. CDR3 bases: TGCGCCAGCGGAACAGGGGTGCAGTCCGGGGAGCTGTTTTTT.

The chain uses TRBV4-1 and TRBJ1-2; maybe TRBD1 (6 bases). The CDR3 is 15 residues long. From germline, CDR1 is MGHRA and CDR2 YSYEKL. V was shortened by 0 bases and J by 4 bases, with 12 bases between the two germline ends. The CDR3: CASSQEARGSYGYTF. CDR3 DNA sequence: TGCGCCAGCAGCCAAGAGGCCAGGGGTTCCTATGGCTACACCTTC.

The genes are TRBV29-1 and TRBJ2-7; D call uncertain. The CDR3 is made up of 12 amino acids. Germline CDR1 SQVTM, CDR2 ANQGSEA. The ends were cut back, 3 bases at V and 0 bases at J, with 6 bases in the middle. CDR3 coding DNA: TGCAGCGTTGAGGGTTCCTCCTACGAGCAGTACTTC. This sequence encodes CSVEGSSYEQYF.

This clone showed up just a few times. The J gene is TRBJ1-1, the V gene TRBV6-6, with D unclear. The germline CDR1 and CDR2 sequences are MNHNY and SVGAGI (reference sequence). V was trimmed by 1 base and J by 5 bases, leaving 17 bases between them. The CDR3 has 16 residues. CDR3 bases: TGTGCCAGCAGTTACTATCTCAGGTCGGTAGAGACTGAAGCTTTCTTT. As protein: CASSYYLRSVETEAFF.

V is TRBV7-3 and J is TRBJ2-1, with unresolved D. Germline CDR1 is SGHTA and CDR2 is FQGTGA. Trimming cost V 1 base and J 1 base, with 8 bases left between them. This CDR3 region has 15 residues. The CDR3 here is CASSLSLVSYNEQFF. CDR3 nucleotide sequence: TGTGCCAGCAGCTTAAGTCTGGTGTCCTACAATGAGCAGTTCTTC.

The chain uses TRBV9 and TRBJ2-1; 8 nucleotides align to TRBD1. Germline V gene data show CDR1 as SGDLS and CDR2 as YYNGEE. V lost 3 bases and J lost 12; bases outside the gene matches: 5. CDR3 length: 12 amino acids. The CDR3 bases are TGTGCCAGCAGCGACGGGGACAGGACGCAGTTCTTC. Protein product: CASSDGDRTQFF.

The chain links TRBV4-3 to TRBJ1-6; 9 bases are shared with TRBD1. After removal of 3 bases from V and 8 bases from J, the junction contained 5 bases not matched to a gene. This CDR3 spans 15 amino acids. Germline V gene lookup returns CDR1 LGHNA and CDR2 YSLEER. DNA of the CDR3: TGCGCCAGCAGCCACACAGGGGGCATGGATTCACCCCTCCACTTT. This gives the protein CASSHTGGMDSPLHF.

V and J are TRBV30 and TRBJ1-1; 7 bases are a match to TRBD1. Trimming at V came to 8 bases and at J to 0 bases, leaving 6 bases not matched to a gene. The CDR3 consists of 13 residues. CDR1 is GTSNPN, CDR2 SVGIG, per germline (reference sequence). CDR3 sequence: CATTGDMNTEAFF. For the CDR3, the DNA is TGTGCCACAACAGGGGATATGAACACTGAAGCTTTCTTT. Full variable domain (missing parts from reference TRBV30 and TRBJ1-1): SQTIHQWPATLVQPVGSPLSLECTVEGTSNPNLYWYRQAAGRGLQLLFYSVGIGQISSEVPQNLSASRPQDRQFILSSKKLLLSDSGFYLCATTGDMNTEAFFGQGTRLTVV.

The chain employs TRBV30 and TRBJ2-2; 8 bases are a match to TRBD2. The ends lost 3 bases at V and 1 base at J; junction bases unmatched: 1. The CDR3 contains 14 residues. Germline V gene data show CDR1 as GTSNPN and CDR2 as SVGIG (reference sequence). The CDR3 sequence is CAWRAGENTGELFF. DNA for the CDR3: TGTGCCTGGAGAGCGGGAGAGAACACCGGGGAGCTGTTTTTT.

The gene calls are TRBV6-5 and TRBJ2-5; perhaps TRBD1 as D (6 bases). CDR1 MNHEY and CDR2 SVGAGI come from the germline V gene. The germline V and J ends were trimmed by 5 bases and 1 base, with 8 bases remaining between them. This CDR3 has 13 amino acids. The CDR3 here is CASSEQGQETQYF. CDR3 nucleotide sequence: TGTGCCAGCAGTGAACAGGGCCAAGAGACCCAGTACTTC.

CDR3 region: CASSLGQGPNYGYTF. CDR3 in DNA: TGTGCCAGCAGCCTCGGACAGGGACCTAACTATGGCTACACCTTC. The chain links TRBV7-3 to TRBJ1-2; the match to TRBD1 covers 8 bases. Germline V gene sequence: CDR1 SGHTA, CDR2 FQGTGA. This CDR3 region has 15 residues. V was clipped by 5 bases and J by 0 bases; unmatched bases: 5. The full variable domain, rest sourced from reference TRBV7-3 and TRBJ1-2, is GAGVSQTPSNKVTEKGKYVELRCDPISGHTALYWYRQSLGQGPEFLIYFQGTGAADDSGLPNDRFFAVRPEGSVSTLKIQRTERGDSAVYLCASSLGQGPNYGYTFGSGTRLTVV.

This clone was picked up one time. The chain joins TRBV9 to TRBJ2-1, with D perhaps matching TRBD1 (5 bases). V was shortened by 6 bases and J by 6 bases, with 19 bases between the two germline ends. Germline loops: CDR1 SGDLS, CDR2 YYNGEE. CDR3 length: 15 amino acids. The CDR3 is CASTQGARFVNEQFF. The CDR3 region has the DNA TGTGCCAGCACGCAGGGCGCCCGTTTTGTCAATGAGCAGTTCTTC.

The chain is built from TRBV7-2 and TRBJ2-7; no definite D call. With 1 base removed from V and 3 bases from J, the gap between germline ends came to 7 bases. From germline, CDR1 is SGHTA and CDR2 FQGNSA. The CDR3 extends over 13 amino acids. CDR3 coding DNA: TGTGCCAGCAGCTTAGTCGTTTACTACGAGCAGTACTTC. Its translation is CASSLVVYYEQYF.

This clone was recorded a few times. The CDR3 spells CASSSRDSLGEETQYF. CDR3 DNA sequence: TGTGCCAGCAGCTCCCGGGACTCCCTGGGGGAAGAGACCCAGTACTTC. The chain links TRBV11-2 to TRBJ2-5; D possibly corresponds to TRBD2 (6 bases). The CDR3 is 16 amino acids. Germline V gene sequence: CDR1 SGHAT, CDR2 FQNNGV. V was clipped by 4 bases and J by 3 bases, with 18 bases between them.

The chain joins TRBV19 to TRBJ2-7; 12 nucleotides match TRBD2. Germline values: CDR1 LNHDA, CDR2 SQIVND (reference sequence). The CDR3 loop spans 15 amino acids. The junction had 4 bases not matched to a gene; V was cut back by 4 bases and J by 3 bases. The CDR3 DNA reads TGTGCCAGTAGTACCGGACTAGCGGGGAACTACGAGCAGTACTTC. Residues: CASSTGLAGNYEQYF.

In this sample, this clone turned up once. The chain carries TRBV19 and TRBJ2-1; D gene ambiguous. The CDR3 extends over 11 amino acids. Trimming removed 2 bases from V and 6 bases from J, with 2 bases in between. Germline V gives CDR1 LNHDA, CDR2 SQIVND (reference sequence). The CDR3 is CASSISNEQFF. The CDR3 region has the DNA TGTGCCAGTAGTATAAGCAATGAGCAGTTCTTC.

This clone showed up just a few times. The CDR3 nucleotides read TGTGCCAGCAGTTTCGACAGGGGTAATCAGCCCCAGCATTTT. It yields the protein CASSFDRGNQPQHF. This chain joins TRBV28 and TRBJ1-5, with 8 bases fitting TRBD1. The V and J ends lost 3 bases and 4 bases, in that order; junction bases with no gene match: 2. CDR1 is MDHEN, CDR2 SYDVKM, per germline. This CDR3 spans 14 amino acids.

This clone was seen a handful of times. The V call is TRBV28, the J call TRBJ2-1; perhaps D is TRBD1 or TRBD2 (5 bases each). CDR1 is MDHEN and CDR2 is SYDVKM in the germline V gene. The CDR3 runs 15 residues. The V and J ends lost 6 bases and 5 bases respectively, with 17 bases between them. Written as DNA, the CDR3 is TGTGCCAGCAGGGACCCGGGACCACTCGACAATGAGCAGTTCTTC. It yields the protein CASRDPGPLDNEQFF.

The chain combines TRBV5-6 with TRBJ1-1; D uncertain. Germline V gives CDR1 SGHDT, CDR2 YYEEEE. The CDR3 consists of 12 residues. Trimming removed 0 bases at V and 6 bases at J, with 6 bases between. CDR3 nucleotide sequence: TGTGCCAGCAGCTTGGTAGGGTCTGAAGCTTTCTTT. Protein sequence: CASSLVGSEAFF.

J is TRBJ2-7 and V is TRBV29-1; D not resolved. This CDR3 comprises 13 residues. V was cut by 5 bases and J by 3 bases, with 14 bases left in between. CDR1 and CDR2 from the germline V gene are SQVTM and ANQGSEA. CDR3 nucleotides: TGCAGCGTTCGCCAAGATCCTATCTACGAGCAGTACTTC. Its protein is CSVRQDPIYEQYF.

The chain is built from TRBV6-5 and TRBJ1-2; D gene ambiguous. CDR1 is MNHEY and CDR2 is SVGAGI in the germline V gene. Trimming cost V 5 bases and J 4 bases, with 8 bases left between them. The CDR3 runs 12 residues. The CDR3 region is CASSLDLYGYTF. DNA for the CDR3: TGTGCCAGCAGTCTAGACCTCTATGGCTACACCTTC.

The chain recombines TRBV27 with TRBJ2-7; D possibly corresponds to TRBD1 (6 bases). Per germline, CDR1 MNHEY and CDR2 SMNVEV (reference sequence). Trimming left V 6 bases short and J 3 bases short, with 24 bases between. There are 17 residues in the CDR3. DNA of the CDR3: TGTGCCAGCAGACACCACTCCCGGGACATCGGATTCTACGAGCAGTACTTC. Translated, it gives CASRHHSRDIGFYEQYF.

This clone was observed once. The chain combines TRBV4-2 with TRBJ2-3, with D possibly TRBD2 on 6 matching bases. The CDR3 has 17 residues. The V gene's germline CDR1 is LGHNA and CDR2 YNFKEQ. V was trimmed by 3 bases and J by 0 bases, leaving 16 bases between them. The CDR3: CASSQAPGLQSTDTQYF. The CDR3 nucleotides read TGTGCCAGCAGCCAGGCGCCGGGACTCCAAAGCACAGATACGCAGTATTTT.

The chain links TRBV29-1 to TRBJ1-5, with a tentative D call TRBD1 (6 bases). Germline V gives CDR1 SQVTM, CDR2 ANQGSEA. V lost 4 bases and J 7 bases, leaving 17 bases between the germline ends. There are 14 residues in the CDR3. CDR3 residues: CSVGSGRGGQPQHF. In DNA, the CDR3 is TGCAGCGTTGGCAGTGGCAGGGGCGGCCAGCCCCAGCATTTT.

This sequence joins TRBV6-5 and TRBJ2-1; TRBD2 aligns across 9 bases. In germline, CDR1 is MNHEY, CDR2 SVGAGI. With V trimmed by 7 bases and J by 8 bases, 12 bases remained unmatched. There are 15 residues in the CDR3. The CDR3 sequence is CASTEDGGGADEQFF. The CDR3 nucleotides are TGTGCCAGCACCGAAGACGGCGGGGGGGCCGATGAGCAGTTCTTC.

The chain has TRBV4-3 and TRBJ2-1; 7 bases line up with TRBD2. The length of the CDR3 is 16 residues. Germline CDR1 LGHNA, CDR2 YSLEER. V was pared by 0 bases and J by 3 bases, with 5 bases of the junction left unmatched. CDR3 protein: CASSQEPSGIYNEQFF. As DNA, the CDR3 is TGCGCCAGCAGCCAAGAGCCTAGCGGAATCTACAATGAGCAGTTCTTC.

The gene calls are TRBV6-6 and TRBJ2-7; 13 bases align to TRBD2. The germline V gene encodes CDR1 MNHNY and CDR2 SVGAGI (reference sequence). The CDR3 runs 13 residues. The V gene end was trimmed by 4 bases and the J gene end by 7 bases; junction bases not matched to a gene: 1. Written as DNA, the CDR3 is TGTGCCAGCAGTTTACTAGCGGGGGGGGAGCAGTACTTC. The encoded protein is CASSLLAGGEQYF.

The chain is built from TRBV5-1 and TRBJ2-1, with a tentative D call TRBD1 (5 bases). This CDR3 contains 12 residues. The V gene's germline CDR1 is SGHRS and CDR2 YFSETQ. The ends were cut back, 4 bases at V and 8 bases at J, with 10 bases in the middle. This chain's CDR3 is CASSPLRDEQFF. CDR3 DNA sequence: TGCGCCAGCAGCCCCCTCAGGGATGAGCAGTTCTTC.

This chain connects TRBV27 to TRBJ2-1; D remains ambiguous. V was pared by 5 bases and J by 2 bases, with 10 bases between. CDR3 length equals 14 residues. Germline V gives CDR1 MNHEY, CDR2 SMNVEV (reference sequence). CDR3 region: CASSIQTTYNEQFF. Here the CDR3 DNA reads TGTGCCAGCAGTATCCAGACCACCTACAATGAGCAGTTCTTC.

The V and J genes are TRBV30 and TRBJ2-7; possibly TRBD1 for D (6 bases). The V gene lost 0 bases and the J gene lost 5 bases, with 14 bases spanning the gap. The germline V gene has CDR1 GTSNPN and CDR2 SVGIG (reference sequence). The CDR3 length is 14 residues. The CDR3 reads CAWSVTGLRDEQYF. The CDR3 region has the DNA TGTGCCTGGAGTGTGACAGGCCTCCGGGACGAGCAGTACTTC.

In DNA, the CDR3 is TGTGCCAGCAGGGGGTTGGACCTACGAGCCTACGAGCAGTACTTC. It encodes CASRGLDLRAYEQYF. The gene calls are TRBV6-1 and TRBJ2-7; D gene unclear. This CDR3 is built from 15 residues. In germline, CDR1 is MNHNS, CDR2 SASEGT. The ends were cut back, 6 bases at V and 2 bases at J, with 17 bases in the middle.